These 7 T cell receptor beta chains came from one sample sequenced in a study of patients and donors after allogeneic stem cell transplantation. Using its own MiXCR run on the RT-PCR reads, TCRdb lists one record per CDR3 protein. The table lists about a million distinct CDR3 sequences, roughly 18% of them singletons. Sequencing input: blood, either unsorted or a sorted T cell fraction (not recorded which). The receptor set was obtained from a human donor who was either an allogeneic HSCT recipient or a stem cell or donor lymphocyte infusion donor (not recorded which). It is not recorded whose cells these are; they may come from a transplant donor.

This clonotype was detected only a few times. The chain employs TRBV6-5 and TRBJ2-3, with a tentative D call TRBD1 (5 bases). From germline, CDR1 is MNHEY and CDR2 SVGAGI. The V end lost 0 bases, the J end lost 0 bases, and 10 bases lay between the germline ends. The CDR3 has 16 residues. CDR3 bases: TGTGCCAGCAGTTACTCTCGACAGACTAGCACAGATACGCAGTATTTT. It yields the protein CASSYSRQTSTDTQYF.

In this sample, this clonotype turned up a few times. J is TRBJ1-1 and V is TRBV2; D gene uncertain. This CDR3 region has 14 residues. The germline gives CDR1 SNHLY, CDR2 FYNNEI. Deletions cut 5 bases from V and 0 bases from J, with 10 bases between. CDR3 in amino acids: CASSRVTVNTEAFF. The CDR3 coding sequence is TGTGCCAGCAGTCGAGTCACTGTGAACACTGAAGCTTTCTTT.

The chain is built from TRBV24-1 and TRBJ1-1; the D gene is possibly TRBD1 (6 bases). V was clipped by 4 bases and J by 3 bases, with 14 bases between them. This CDR3 region has 15 residues. Germline V gives CDR1 KGHDR, CDR2 SFDVKD. The CDR3 is CATSEGQLGDTEAFF. DNA for the CDR3: TGTGCCACCAGTGAGGGACAACTAGGTGACACTGAAGCTTTCTTT.

In its sample, this clonotype was seen a few times. The genes are TRBV20-1 and TRBJ2-5, with TRBD2 matching over 12 bases. In germline, CDR1 is DFQATT, CDR2 SNEGSKA (reference sequence). The CDR3 has 16 residues. The V segment lost 4 bases and the J segment 2 bases; nucleotides outside the gene matches: 8. CDR3 nucleotide sequence: TGCAGTGCTACCTCCGGGACTAGCGGGCCGCAAGAGACCCAGTACTTC. This translates into CSATSGTSGPQETQYF.

V usage is TRBV4-2 and J usage is TRBJ2-1; 7 bases agree with TRBD1. Germline-derived CDR1 and CDR2 are LGHNA and YNFKEQ. This CDR3 has 14 residues. V trimming: 0 bases; J trimming: 15 bases; junction bases outside the gene matches: 11. CDR3 sequence (DNA): TGTGCCAGCAGCCAAGATTTGACGCGACAGGGTTCGTTCTTC. It specifies CASSQDLTRQGSFF.

In its sample, this clonotype was seen a few times. The chain is built from TRBV15 and TRBJ2-3; D may correspond to TRBD1 or TRBD2 (5 bases each). V was trimmed by 8 bases and J by 2 bases, leaving 14 bases between them. CDR3 length equals 14 residues. Per germline, CDR1 LNHNV and CDR2 YYDKDF (reference sequence). The CDR3 DNA sequence: TGTGCCACCTCTCGGGACGTAGCCACAGATACGCAGTATTTT. Translated: CATSRDVATDTQYF.

The chain combines TRBV10-3 with TRBJ2-2; 9 bases align to TRBD2. J lost 4 bases, V lost 8 bases, and 14 bases had no gene match. Germline CDR1 and CDR2: ENHRY and SYGVKD. CDR3 length equals 17 residues. The CDR3 sequence: CAIAAVAGVGGTGELFF. The CDR3 DNA is TGTGCCATCGCCGCGGTAGCGGGAGTCGGGGGCACCGGGGAGCTGTTTTTT.